This entry describes one T cell receptor beta chain. Its cognate antigen is unknown. Sequence data for DNA of cultured CD4+ T cells were generated by the Oncomine TCR Beta short-read assay. TCRdb re-analysed the PCR reads in MiXCR, keeping a single row per CDR3 protein. The sample lists over 15,000 distinct CDR3 sequences; nearly 55% were seen once. Stated treatment: roughly ten-day PBMC culture with coronavirus spike peptide pools or control peptides (ViraFEST assay). ViraFEST grew antigen-specific T cells using peptide pools, then sequenced TCRs. This entry is derived from a study of vaccination and CD4 T cells after COVID-19. Study in general: The convalescents, six males and four females, included two who were Hispanic. For control cultures, the treatment was a CEFX pool, an HIV-1 Nef pool, or no peptide.

The CDR3 spans 15 residues. The germline CDR1 and CDR2 sequences are SNHLY and FYNNEI. Trimming at V came to 6 bases and at J to 1 base, leaving 8 bases not matched to a gene. The clonotype was recovered from a human donor who had recovered from COVID-19. Sequenced material: CD4+ T cells from blood, cultured in vitro, taken before SARS-CoV-2 vaccination. The V and J genes are TRBV2 and TRBJ1-1; 7 nucleotides match TRBD1. This CDR3 is CASSILGQPNTEAFF. CDR3 sequence (DNA): TGTGCCAGCAGCATTTTGGGACAGCCGAACACTGAAGCTTTCTTT.